The next 20 T cell receptor beta chains were all read from a single sample in a study of blood T cell repertoires in COVID-19. Some clones are missing from TCRdb's copy, which holds only in-frame ones; the method was immunoSEQ multiplex PCR. The top ten hold about 1.6% of the sample, which has 250,000 to 350,000 clones, approximately 84% seen once. Specimen: peripheral blood. The receptors were sampled from a human donor with COVID-19, enrolled during active disease. The donor label of this sample is uncertain.

In its sample, this clone was seen a few times. The genes are TRBV19 and TRBJ2-7; 9 bases map to TRBD2. The V gene end was trimmed by 6 bases and the J gene end by 7 bases; junction bases not matched to a gene: 10. This CDR3 spans 14 amino acids. The V gene's germline CDR1 is LNHDA and CDR2 SQIVND (reference sequence). In nucleotides, the CDR3 is TGTGCCAGTAGACATTTAGCGGGAGCAAGGGAGCAGTACTTC. Protein product: CASRHLAGAREQYF.

V is TRBV19 and J is TRBJ2-6; D not resolved. The CDR3 extends over 14 amino acids. V was trimmed by 8 bases and J by 2 bases, leaving 10 bases between them. Per the germline V gene, CDR1 is LNHDA and CDR2 is SQIVND (reference sequence). CDR3 in DNA: TGTGCCAGTGCCCGGGTCGCTGGGGCCAACGTCCTGACTTTC. Translating gives CASARVAGANVLTF.

This sequence joins TRBV28 and TRBJ1-1; weak D call: TRBD1 (5 bases). Trimming pared 1 base from V and 3 bases from J, leaving 12 bases between. CDR3 length: 15 residues. Per germline, CDR1 MDHEN and CDR2 SYDVKM. For the CDR3, the DNA is TGTGCCAGCAGTTTATTGAGGGGAGGGGACACTGAAGCTTTCTTT. Its protein product is CASSLLRGGDTEAFF.

The chain couples TRBV28 to TRBJ2-3, with D possibly TRBD2 on 6 matching bases. V was cut by 6 bases and J by 2 bases, with 15 bases left in between. This CDR3 is built from 15 residues. The germline V gene has CDR1 MDHEN and CDR2 SYDVKM. DNA of the CDR3: TGTGCCAGCAGCCCCGCGGTGGACTACACAGATACGCAGTATTTT. It encodes CASSPAVDYTDTQYF. Filled out from reference TRBV28 and TRBJ2-3, the complete variable domain reads DVKVTQSSRYLVKRTGEKVFLECVQDMDHENMFWYRQDPGLGLRLIYFSYDVKMKEKGDIPEGYSVSREKKERFSLILESASTNQTSMYLCASSPAVDYTDTQYFGPGTRLTVL.

The chain employs TRBV2 and TRBJ2-1, with 10 bases fitting TRBD2. CDR1 and CDR2 (germline): SNHLY, FYNNEI. J gave up 0 bases and V 5 bases, and 1 base lay outside the gene matches. This CDR3 comprises 15 residues. The DNA for the CDR3 is TGTGCCAGCAGTTCTAGCGGGAGCTCCTACAATGAGCAGTTCTTC. Amino acids: CASSSSGSSYNEQFF.

This clone appeared a single time. The CDR3 region has the DNA TGTGCCAGCAGCTTAGGCCCAAGACTTACCGGGGAGCTGTTTTTT. Its protein product is CASSLGPRLTGELFF. The chain couples TRBV7-2 to TRBJ2-2, with no clear D. Trimming pared 1 base from V and 5 bases from J, leaving 11 bases between. Germline CDR1 reads SGHTA; CDR2 reads FQGNSA. CDR3 length equals 15 residues.

This sequence joins TRBV19 and TRBJ2-7; 8 positions agree with TRBD1. Germline V gene lookup returns CDR1 LNHDA and CDR2 SQIVND (reference sequence). This CDR3 region has 16 residues. Trimming took 5 bases from V and 6 from J; bases not matched to a gene: 15. DNA of the CDR3: TGTGCCAGTAGTCCCCATCGACAGGGGCGGACGGGCGAGCAGTACTTC. Its protein product is CASSPHRQGRTGEQYF. Variable domain in full (rest from reference TRBV19 and TRBJ2-7): DGGITQSPKYLFRKEGQNVTLSCEQNLNHDAMYWYRQDPGQGLRLIYYSQIVNDFQKGDIAEGYSVSREKKESFPLTVTSAQKNPTAFYLCASSPHRQGRTGEQYFGPGTRLTVT.

The rearrangement uses TRBV19 and TRBJ2-2; 12 bases are shared with TRBD2. The CDR3 contains 18 residues. The germline gives CDR1 LNHDA, CDR2 SQIVND (reference sequence). V gave up 6 bases and J gave up 6 bases; unmatched junction bases: 14. The CDR3 loop reads CASSLGLAGGSLSGELFF. The CDR3 DNA sequence: TGTGCCAGTAGCCTGGGCCTAGCGGGAGGGTCATTGTCCGGGGAGCTGTTTTTT.

V and J are TRBV3-1 (or the pseudogene TRBV3-2) and TRBJ2-1; D not resolved. The CDR3 consists of 14 residues. The V gene lost 1 base and the J gene lost 6 bases, with 10 bases spanning the gap. The germline gives CDR1 LGHDT, CDR2 YNNKEL (reference sequence). The DNA for the CDR3 is TGTGCCAGCAGCCAAGCATTACCGGGCAATGAGCAGTTCTTC. This gives the protein CASSQALPGNEQFF.

This rearrangement joins TRBV2 to TRBJ1-1; tentatively, D is TRBD1 (6 bases). The V and J ends lost 6 bases and 0 bases respectively, with 11 bases between them. This CDR3 comprises 14 residues. Germline V gene sequence: CDR1 SNHLY, CDR2 FYNNEI. The CDR3 reads CASSFQGMNTEAFF. DNA of the CDR3: TGTGCCAGCAGCTTCCAGGGGATGAACACTGAAGCTTTCTTT.

J is TRBJ2-1 and V is TRBV28; 7 bases fit TRBD2. J was trimmed by 5 bases and V by 5 bases; bases with no gene match: 21. The CDR3 is 19 residues long. From germline, CDR1 is MDHEN and CDR2 SYDVKM. CDR3 in amino acids: CASSLSREAGYLVDNEQFF. As DNA, the CDR3 is TGTGCCAGCAGTCTATCCCGAGAAGCGGGGTACTTAGTCGACAATGAGCAGTTCTTC.

The J gene is TRBJ2-1, the V gene TRBV19, with 10 bases fitting TRBD2. The CDR3 sequence is 16 residues long. Germline V CDR1 and CDR2: LNHDA, SQIVND (reference sequence). With 7 bases clipped from V and 2 bases from J, the junction kept 8 bases outside the gene matches. The CDR3 protein is CASTPIAGGPYNEQFF. In DNA, the CDR3 is TGTGCCAGTACCCCGATAGCGGGAGGCCCCTACAATGAGCAGTTCTTC.

V is TRBV5-6 and J is TRBJ1-6, with D possibly being TRBD1 (6 bases). The germline V gene has CDR1 SGHDT and CDR2 YYEEEE. Between the trimmed V and J ends, which lost 4 bases and 6 bases, there was a span of 23 bases. The CDR3 spans 18 residues. CDR3: CASSRPGVPDFGNSPLHF. The CDR3 DNA reads TGTGCCAGCAGCCGACCAGGGGTTCCAGATTTTGGTAATTCACCCCTCCACTTT.

The rearrangement uses TRBV28 and TRBJ1-4; 9 bases are shared with TRBD1. The CDR3 covers 20 residues. The V segment lost 2 bases and the J segment 0 bases; nucleotides outside the gene matches: 13. The germline V gene encodes CDR1 MDHEN and CDR2 SYDVKM. The DNA of the CDR3 is TGTGCCAGCAGTTTAGGAATGGGACAGGGAATAGGCGCAACTAATGAAAAACTGTTTTTT. Residues: CASSLGMGQGIGATNEKLFF.

The chain recombines TRBV6-2 or TRBV6-3 with TRBJ2-3; a weak D match, TRBD2 (6 bases). The CDR3 sequence is 13 residues long. The V gene lost 5 bases and the J gene lost 3 bases, with 9 bases spanning the gap. CDR1 MNHEY and CDR2 SVGEGT come from the germline V gene. Here the CDR3 reads CASSTGRTDTQYF. In DNA, the CDR3 is TGTGCCAGCAGTACCGGGAGAACAGATACGCAGTATTTT.

V usage is TRBV5-1 and J usage is TRBJ2-3; TRBD1 is a possible D gene (5 bases). Germline-derived CDR1 and CDR2 are SGHRS and YFSETQ. V was shortened by 6 bases and J by 1 base, with 12 bases between the two germline ends. The CDR3 is made up of 14 amino acids. Here the CDR3 DNA reads TGCGCCAGCACCGTGGAAGGGGGCACAGATACGCAGTATTTT. Translated, it gives CASTVEGGTDTQYF.

The chain couples TRBV28 to TRBJ1-2; 9 positions agree with TRBD1. Looked up from germline, CDR1 is MDHEN and CDR2 is SYDVKM. V shed 6 bases, J shed 11 bases, and the junction held 10 bases outside the gene matches. CDR3 length: 13 amino acids. The DNA of the CDR3 is TGTGCCAGCAGCCGGGACAGGGCTACATTTTACACCTTC. It encodes CASSRDRATFYTF.

This chain joins TRBV5-5 and TRBJ2-7; tentatively, D is TRBD2 (7 bases). The germline gives CDR1 SGHKS, CDR2 YYEKEE (reference sequence). The CDR3 is 17 residues long. Trimming stripped 0 bases from V and 2 bases from J, with 18 bases between. The CDR3 here is CASSLDYGGREAYEQYF. Here the CDR3 DNA reads TGTGCCAGCAGCTTGGATTACGGGGGGCGAGAGGCCTACGAGCAGTACTTC.

J is TRBJ1-5 and V is TRBV9, with D perhaps matching TRBD1 (6 bases). Germline V gene sequence: CDR1 SGDLS, CDR2 YYNGEE. The V gene lost 7 bases and the J gene lost 2 bases, with 16 bases spanning the gap. The CDR3 has 15 amino acids. This CDR3 reads CASAGGRLCNQPQHF. CDR3 coding DNA: TGTGCCAGCGCCGGGGGGCGTCTGTGCAATCAGCCCCAGCATTTT.

This sequence joins TRBV2 and TRBJ1-2; D is uncertain. V shed 6 bases and J shed 7 bases, with 21 bases lying between them. The V gene's germline CDR1 is SNHLY and CDR2 FYNNEI. The CDR3 is 15 residues long. Written as DNA, the CDR3 is TGTGCCAGCAGGCCACCAGAGGGAAGGACTAGTGGCTACACCTTC. This sequence encodes CASRPPEGRTSGYTF.